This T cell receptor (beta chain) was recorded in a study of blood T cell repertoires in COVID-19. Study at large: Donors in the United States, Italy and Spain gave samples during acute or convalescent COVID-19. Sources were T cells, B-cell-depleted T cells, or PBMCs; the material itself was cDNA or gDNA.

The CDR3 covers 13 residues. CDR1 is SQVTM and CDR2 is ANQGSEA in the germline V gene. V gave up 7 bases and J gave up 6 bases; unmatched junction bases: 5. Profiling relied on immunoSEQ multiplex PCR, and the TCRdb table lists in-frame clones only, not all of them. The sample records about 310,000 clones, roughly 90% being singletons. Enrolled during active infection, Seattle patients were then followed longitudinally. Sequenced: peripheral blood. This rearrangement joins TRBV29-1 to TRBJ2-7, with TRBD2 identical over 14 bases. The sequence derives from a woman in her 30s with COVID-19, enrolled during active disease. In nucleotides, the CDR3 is TGCAGCGCCGAGACTAGCGGGAGGGCCGAGCAGTACTTC. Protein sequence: CSAETSGRAEQYF.